This T cell receptor beta chain was sequenced for a study of blood T cell repertoires in COVID-19 (dated by TCRdb to the early 2020s). General notes on the study: Collaborator samples came from the United States, Italy and Spain and covered acute and convalescent phases of COVID-19. The material from the prospective study consisted of cDNA or gDNA derived from T cells, B-cell-depleted T cells, or PBMCs. The dataset comprised deeply sampled blood TCRbeta repertoires from subjects exposed to, actively infected with, or recovered from COVID-19. The repertoires were released in a freely available public database meant as a resource for research on the immune response to SARS-CoV-2. Samples were obtained from the ongoing ImmuneRACE study (first 160 participants) and from 1,254 subjects provided by 6 global collaborators. Nearly every sample came with metadata listing a de-identified subject ID, COVID-19 status, age in years and sex. Where available, HLA class I and class II types were taken from metadata supplied by the sample provider and were not determined by assay-based typing. General findings and caveats noted by the study authors: Clinical and demographic metadata were provided uncurated, with the amount varying by source and participant.

TCRbeta CDR3 regions were amplified from genomic DNA using the immunoSEQ Assay, a bias-controlled multiplex PCR. Regarding the original processing steps: The number of nucleated cells in each sample was estimated by amplification of reference gene primers within the assay. To quantify the absolute abundance of each unique TCRbeta CDR3 rearrangement, sequence reads were collapsed and filtered. Productive Simpson clonality was computed per sample as the square root of Simpson's diversity index over productive rearrangements. The immuneACCESS repertoire file appears here via TCRdb, limited to in-frame rearrangements. These files lack a portion of the clones; in checked studies, under half of the deficit traces to unresolved V genes, and the cause of the others is not known. V, J and clone size are those of that table, while D and trimming were read from the DNA. In this sample the table shows some 49,000 clones, roughly 93% of which occur a single time. The leading ten clones occupy approximately 1% of the sample.

About this clone itself: Its binding antigen is unknown. Base qualities were left out, and no much larger clone turns up one base away.

From its cysteine to its phenylalanine, the CDR3 spans 14 amino acids. Just CDR3 DNA is preserved here, 42 bases in frame from base 1. The junction carries 14 bases between V and J, which are trimmed by 4 bases and 2 bases respectively. From a lookup of the germline V gene, CDR1 and CDR2 are SQVTM and ANQGSEA. One collaborating source in Seattle enrolled patients while the patients were actively infected and followed the patients over time throughout the course of disease. Each collaborating institution followed its own protocols to collect whole blood in K2EDTA tubes. For TCRbeta analysis, collaborator samples were shipped as frozen whole blood, as isolated PBMCs, or as DNA extracted from either sample type.

The chain is encoded by TRBV29-1 joined to TRBJ2-5, with TRBD1 tentatively as D gene (5 bases match). Sequencing used peripheral blood. The TCR originated in a man in his sixties with COVID-19, enrolled during active disease. In nucleotide form, the sequence is TGCAGCGTTGGTCACTGGGGCGGACAAGAGACCCAGTACTTC. It is translated as CSVGHWGGQETQYF.